The present T cell receptor beta chain was sequenced within a study of shared clonotypes between healthy human individuals. Libraries were prepared by immunoSEQ multiplex PCR; TCRdb keeps only in-frame clonotypes and omits some of them. The table has 600,000 to 800,000 clones, approximately 77% seen once. The CDR3 consists of 14 residues. Germline CDR1 and CDR2: MNHNS and SASEGT. V lost 6 bases to trimming and J lost 6 bases; unmatched junction nucleotides: 7. This TCR was sampled from a woman aged 25 to 39 in good health. The rearrangement uses TRBV6-1 and TRBJ2-1, with 8 bases aligning to TRBD1. The specimen was memory CD4+ T cells sorted from blood. Described subset: CD45RA-negative fraction. The CDR3 DNA is TGTGCCAGCAGAGTGGACAGGGCCTCCAATGAGCAGTTCTTC. Residues: CASRVDRASNEQFF.